The entry that follows covers one T cell receptor beta chain sequence. The antigen it recognizes is unknown. One base away there is no much larger clone; base qualities are not given. The sample originates from a study of tumor-infiltrating lymphocytes in localized non-small cell lung cancer (dated by TCRdb to the early 2020s). The study in broad terms: Several histologies were represented in the cohort, which also included both smokers and never-smokers as well as patients whose samples were collected after neoadjuvant chemotherapy. From each patient came resected tumor tissue plus uninvolved lung tissue from that same patient, and the uninvolved lung tissue was described as non-adjacent to the tumor. Flow cytometry, multiplex immunofluorescence, RNA-seq, exome sequencing and proteomics were applied to the same patients as TCR sequencing, which was one of several integrated assays. The overall ICON cohort comprised some 140 surgical patients with localized non-small cell lung cancer whose tumors were resected. A total of under 65 patients were part of the paired comparison of immunoSEQ T-cell fraction between tumor and uninvolved lung. Summary of the overall study and its limitations: Recurrence-free survival showed no association with tumor T-cell fraction from TCR sequencing (p = 0.61). Different pieces of the same tissue were used for different assays, so technical variation could not be separated from intratumor heterogeneity. Since assay coverage differed from patient to patient depending on how much tissue was available, TCR sequencing was done for only a subset of the cohort. TCRbeta sequencing supported higher T cell infiltration in tumors than in uninvolved lung tissue, consistent with immunofluorescence CD3 counts. No difference in TCR-derived T-cell fraction was observed between the flow cytometry-defined immunotypes IM1 (good prognosis) and IM2 (poor prognosis).

The T-cell fraction in tumor and uninvolved lung tissue was provided by TCR sequencing with the immunoSEQ assay. The original methods were these. To analyze survival, patients were divided into a high T-cell fraction group (upper tertile) and a low T-cell fraction group (lower two tertiles), and the two groups were compared using a log-rank test. A signed-rank test was used to check for differences in T-cell fraction between paired tumor and uninvolved lung. TCRdb limited this immuneACCESS table to in-frame rearrangements with V and J called. A share of clones is missing; checked studies link under half to unresolved V genes, and the rest is unexplained. D and trimming come from the DNA, and the V and J calls and clone size come from that table. For this sample there are some 15,000 clones; over 70% appear just once. The top ten clonotypes cover approximately 4.9% of the sample. Enrollment in ICON was initiated in early 2016, and the last patient was enrolled in 2018. Fresh tumor and matched uninvolved tissue for in-depth immune analyses, including TCR sequencing, were collected from a subcohort of about 77 patients. DNA for TCR sequencing was isolated from bulk tissue, and no cell sorting was done.

CDR1 and CDR2 are read off the germline V gene (reference sequence) as LNHNV and YYDKDF. From the cysteine up to the phenylalanine, the CDR3 has a length of 19 residues. The read is trimmed to its CDR3 DNA, 57 bases read in frame from base 1. V is pared back by 0 bases and J by 7 bases, with 22 bases lying between the germline termini. The clonotype originates from a human donor with non-small cell lung cancer. Sample: lung tumor tissue. The sequence is built from TRBV15 and TRBJ1-6, with a weak D call of TRBD1 (6 bases match). DNA sequence: TGTGCCACCAGCAGAGATCCCGGGTGGGGGCAAATTCAGAATTCACCCCTCCACTTT. It codes for CATSRDPGWGQIQNSPLHF.